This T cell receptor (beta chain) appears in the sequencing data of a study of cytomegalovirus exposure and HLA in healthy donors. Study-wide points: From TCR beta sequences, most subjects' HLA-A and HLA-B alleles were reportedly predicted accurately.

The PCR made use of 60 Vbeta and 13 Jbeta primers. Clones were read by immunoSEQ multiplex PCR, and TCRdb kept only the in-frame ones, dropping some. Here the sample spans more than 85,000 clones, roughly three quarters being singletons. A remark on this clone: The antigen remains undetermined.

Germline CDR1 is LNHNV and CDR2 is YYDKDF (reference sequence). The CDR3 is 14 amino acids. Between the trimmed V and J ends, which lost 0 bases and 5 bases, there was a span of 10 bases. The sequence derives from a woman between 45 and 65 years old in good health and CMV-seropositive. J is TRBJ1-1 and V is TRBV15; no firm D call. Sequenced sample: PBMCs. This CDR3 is CATSRDLRVTEAFF. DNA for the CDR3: TGTGCCACCAGCAGAGATCTGAGGGTGACTGAAGCTTTCTTT.